This T cell receptor (beta chain) comes out of a study of blood T cells in healthy people across ages. Germline CDR1 MNHNY, CDR2 SVGAGI (reference sequence). V was pared by 11 bases and J by 4 bases, with 15 bases between. This CDR3 has 12 amino acids. Healthy Caucasian individuals from Russia aged roughly 6 to 100 were enrolled as donors. The study, taken as a whole, reports: TCR beta diversity was tightly associated with the proportion of naive T cells.

This clonotype came up many times. The antigen is not known. Combining a sample-barcoded 5' primer with a J-beta primer mix, a second PCR ran for 7 to 11 cycles. One entry per CDR3 protein, called by TCRdb with MiXCR from the 5' RACE reads. This table holds around 1,500,000 distinct CDR3 sequences, roughly 28% found once. V and J are TRBV6-6 and TRBJ2-7, with D hard to call. Specimen: blood. The clonotype was recovered from a woman in her 30s in good health. The CDR3 region is CAASGSGYEQYF. Here the CDR3 DNA reads TGTGCCGCTTCCGGATCGGGTTACGAGCAGTACTTC.